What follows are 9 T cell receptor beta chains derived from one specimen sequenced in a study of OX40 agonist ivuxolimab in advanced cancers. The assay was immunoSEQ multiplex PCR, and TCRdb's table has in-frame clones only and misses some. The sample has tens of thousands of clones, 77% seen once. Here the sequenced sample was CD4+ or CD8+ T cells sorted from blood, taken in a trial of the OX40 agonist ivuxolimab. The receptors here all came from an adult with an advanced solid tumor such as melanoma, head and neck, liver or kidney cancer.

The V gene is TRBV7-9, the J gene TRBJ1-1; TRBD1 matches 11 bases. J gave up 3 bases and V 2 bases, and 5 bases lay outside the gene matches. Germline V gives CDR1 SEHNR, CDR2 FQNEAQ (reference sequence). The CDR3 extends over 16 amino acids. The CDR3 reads CASSLSGQGADTEAFF. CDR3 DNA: TGTGCCAGCAGCTTAAGTGGACAGGGGGCTGACACTGAAGCTTTCTTT.

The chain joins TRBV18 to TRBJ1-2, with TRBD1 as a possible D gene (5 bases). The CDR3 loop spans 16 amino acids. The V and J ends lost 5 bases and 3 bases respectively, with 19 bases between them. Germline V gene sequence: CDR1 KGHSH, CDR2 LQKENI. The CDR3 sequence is CASSSYDRIADYGYTF. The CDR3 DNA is TGTGCCAGCTCATCGTACGACAGAATTGCGGACTATGGCTACACCTTC. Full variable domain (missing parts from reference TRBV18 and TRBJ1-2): NAGVMQNPRHLVRRRGQEARLRCSPMKGHSHVYWYRQLPEEGLKFMVYLQKENIIDESGMPKERFSAEFPKEGPSILRIQQVVRGDSAAYFCASSSYDRIADYGYTFGSGTRLTVV.

CDR3 loop: CATSRGYPGLSNTEAFF. CDR3 bases: TGTGCCACCAGCAGAGGTTATCCCGGACTCTCGAACACTGAAGCTTTCTTT. V usage is TRBV15 and J usage is TRBJ1-1; D gene unclear. CDR1 and CDR2 from the germline V gene are LNHNV and YYDKDF (reference sequence). The length of the CDR3 is 17 residues. Trimming pared 1 base from V and 1 base from J, leaving 16 bases between.

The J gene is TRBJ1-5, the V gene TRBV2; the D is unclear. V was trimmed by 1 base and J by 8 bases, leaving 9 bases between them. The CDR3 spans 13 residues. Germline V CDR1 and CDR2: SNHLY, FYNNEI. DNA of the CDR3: TGTGCCAGCAGTGAAGGAGGAGCCAAGCCCCAGCATTTT. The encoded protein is CASSEGGAKPQHF. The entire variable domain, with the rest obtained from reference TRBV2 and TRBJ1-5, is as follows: EPEVTQTPSHQVTQMGQEVILRCVPISNHLYFYWYRQILGQKVEFLVSFYNNEISEKSEIFDDQFSVERPDGSNFTLKIRSTKLEDSAMYFCASSEGGAKPQHFGDGTRLSIL.

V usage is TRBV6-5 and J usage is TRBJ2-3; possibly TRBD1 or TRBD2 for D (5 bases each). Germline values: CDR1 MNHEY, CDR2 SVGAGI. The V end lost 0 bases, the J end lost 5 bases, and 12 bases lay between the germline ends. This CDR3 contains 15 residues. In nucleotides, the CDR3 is TGTGCCAGCAGTTACTCAAGCCTGGGGGAAGATACGCAGTATTTT. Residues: CASSYSSLGEDTQYF.

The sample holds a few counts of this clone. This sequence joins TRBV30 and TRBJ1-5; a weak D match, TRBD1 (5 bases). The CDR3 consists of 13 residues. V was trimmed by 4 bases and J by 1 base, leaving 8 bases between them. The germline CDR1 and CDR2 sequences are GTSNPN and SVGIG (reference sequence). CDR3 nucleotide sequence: TGTGCCTGGAATCCAGGGAGCAATCAGCCCCAGCATTTT. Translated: CAWNPGSNQPQHF.

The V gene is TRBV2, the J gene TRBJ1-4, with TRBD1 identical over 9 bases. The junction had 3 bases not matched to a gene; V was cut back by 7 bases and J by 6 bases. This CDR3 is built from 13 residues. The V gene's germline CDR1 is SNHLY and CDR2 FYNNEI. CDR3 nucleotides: TGTGCCAGCAAAAGGGACAGGGATGAAAAACTGTTTTTT. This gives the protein CASKRDRDEKLFF.

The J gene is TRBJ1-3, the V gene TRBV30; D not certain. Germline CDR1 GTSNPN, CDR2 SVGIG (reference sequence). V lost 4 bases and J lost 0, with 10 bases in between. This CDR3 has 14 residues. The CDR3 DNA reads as TGTGCCTGGACTAAGGGTTTCTCTGGAAACACCATATATTTT. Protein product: CAWTKGFSGNTIYF. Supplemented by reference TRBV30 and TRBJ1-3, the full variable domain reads SQTIHQWPATLVQPVGSPLSLECTVEGTSNPNLYWYRQAAGRGLQLLFYSVGIGQISSEVPQNLSASRPQDRQFILSSKKLLLSDSGFYLCAWTKGFSGNTIYFGEGSWLTVV.

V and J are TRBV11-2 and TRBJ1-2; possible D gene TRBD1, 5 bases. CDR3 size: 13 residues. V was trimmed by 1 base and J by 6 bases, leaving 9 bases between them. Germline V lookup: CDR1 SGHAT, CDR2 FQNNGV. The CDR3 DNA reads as TGTGCCAGCAGCTTAGCCAGGGAAGATGGCTACACCTTC. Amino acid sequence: CASSLAREDGYTF.